These T cell receptor beta chains were read from a single sample in a study of T cell responses to AZD1222 COVID-19 vaccine. The data were produced by immunoSEQ multiplex PCR, yet TCRdb's version contains in-frame clones alone and is incomplete. Counted here are 100,000 to 120,000 clones, around 89% occurring once; the ten biggest clones make up 9% to 9.5%. The sample here was peripheral blood, taken on day 0 of AZD1222 vaccination. The source is an adult in good health. The conserved cysteine and the conserved F or W are not part of the CDR3 here. Fields, in order: V gene, CDR3 protein.

v_gene: TRBV19; CDR3aa: ASSLVGNTIY
v_gene: TRBV11-2; CDR3aa: ASSLEGQGAYNEQF
v_gene: TRBV9; CDR3aa: ASSARLAGVSRDYNEQF
v_gene: TRBV9; CDR3aa: ASSDPPEGSSYNEQF
v_gene: TRBV29-1; CDR3aa: SVLAGVEQF
v_gene: TRBV9; CDR3aa: ASSGAAGGYT
v_gene: TRBV24-1; CDR3aa: ATSAGQSFSYGYT
v_gene: TRBV5-4; CDR3aa: ASSYTQRGRNYGYT
v_gene: TRBV19; CDR3aa: ASSIPDRVPYGYT
v_gene: TRBV29-1; CDR3aa: SAGRNTEAF
v_gene: TRBV6-2/TRBV6-3; CDR3aa: ASSETTGGPNTGELF
v_gene: TRBV19; CDR3aa: ASSMSGLNYGYT
v_gene: TRBV7-8; CDR3aa: ASSLGQNTEAF
v_gene: TRBV6-1; CDR3aa: ASSERDRPEAF
v_gene: TRBV20-1; CDR3aa: SASGTKGGAGYSNQPQH
v_gene: TRBV27; CDR3aa: ASSLSGGRKYEQY
v_gene: TRBV9; CDR3aa: ASSVGQGRYEQY
v_gene: TRBV3-1/TRBV3-2; CDR3aa: ASSQALQEGQPQH